Listed below are T cell receptor beta chains from one sample, sequenced in a study of shared clonotypes between healthy human individuals. Method: immunoSEQ multiplex PCR; TCRdb's copy keeps in-frame clones and lacks some. The sample lists about 110,000 clones; 67% were seen once. Sequencing used memory CD8+ T cells sorted from blood. These TCRs come from a woman aged 25 to 39 in good health. The CDR3 runs from the conserved cysteine through the conserved F or W. D genes are given only for firm matches. Clone sizes are given selectively: once, few, many, or a class where the clone is expanded.

size	D	V	J	CDR3	DNA
NA	NA	TRBV2	TRBJ2-5	CASSEAAVQETQYF	TGTGCCAGCAGTGAAGCGGCGGTTCAAGAGACCCAGTACTTC
NA	NA	TRBV5-4	TRBJ2-3	CASRPGSTDTQYF	TGTGCCAGCCGTCCGGGGTCCACAGATACGCAGTATTTT
many	NA	TRBV18	TRBJ1-1	CASSSLYTEAFF	TGTGCCAGCTCATCACTGTACACTGAAGCTTTCTTT
NA	TRBD1	TRBV10-1	TRBJ2-7	CASSEGTEYEQYF	TGCGCCAGCAGTGAGGGGACAGAGTACGAGCAGTACTTC
many	NA	TRBV27	TRBJ2-7	CASSPGSSSYEQYF	TGTGCCAGCAGCCCGGGGTCCAGCTCCTACGAGCAGTACTTC
NA	NA	TRBV5-4	TRBJ2-5	CASSTHDGPKTQYF	TGTGCCAGCAGCACCCACGACGGGCCCAAGACCCAGTACTTC
NA	NA	TRBV27	TRBJ2-7	CASMFLQGPSSYEQYF	TGTGCCAGCATGTTCCTTCAAGGACCGAGCTCCTACGAGCAGTACTTC
NA	TRBD2	TRBV6-1	TRBJ2-2	CASSELAGGPVVPGELFF	TGTGCCAGCAGTGAACTAGCGGGAGGGCCAGTAGTCCCCGGGGAGCTGTTTTTT
NA	TRBD2	TRBV14	TRBJ2-1	CASSRGLAVTVYNEQFF	TGTGCCAGCAGCCGGGGACTAGCGGTCACCGTATACAATGAGCAGTTCTTC
few	NA	TRBV11-2	TRBJ2-2	CASSQTPRAIGDTGELFF	TGTGCCAGCAGCCAAACTCCCCGGGCGATCGGGGACACCGGGGAGCTGTTTTTT
once	NA	TRBV5-6	TRBJ1-2	CASSFPGDYGYTF	TGTGCCAGCAGCTTCCCGGGGGACTATGGCTACACCTTC
NA	NA	TRBV29-1	TRBJ1-4	CSVVPLGGAGFF	TGCAGCGTTGTACCACTCGGGGGCGCGGGTTTTTTT
NA	TRBD2	TRBV27	TRBJ2-1	CASSLGLASYNEQFF	TGTGCCAGCAGTTTAGGACTAGCGAGTTACAATGAGCAGTTCTTC
NA	NA	TRBV28	TRBJ1-1	CANRRVTRSDTEAFF	TGTGCCAACCGCAGGGTTACACGTTCGGACACTGAAGCTTTCTTT
NA	NA	TRBV29-1	TRBJ2-7	CSVLSGSSYEQYF	TGCAGCGTTCTTAGTGGTAGCTCCTACGAGCAGTACTTC
NA	TRBD2	TRBV4-1	TRBJ2-1	CASTLSGASYNEQFF	TGCGCCAGCACCCTGAGCGGGGCCTCCTACAATGAGCAGTTCTTC
NA	NA	TRBV5-5	TRBJ1-5	CASSLGKTYNQPQHF	TGTGCCAGCAGCTTGGGCAAGACCTATAATCAGCCCCAGCATTTT
NA	TRBD2	TRBV7-9	TRBJ2-1	CASSWDSLGRDIAGGPQFF	TGTGCCAGCAGCTGGGACTCACTGGGACGGGATATAGCGGGGGGTCCCCAGTTCTTC
NA	TRBD2	TRBV18	TRBJ2-2	CASSPRGVFANTGELFF	TGTGCCAGCTCACCTCGGGGGGTCTTTGCGAACACCGGGGAGCTGTTTTTT
NA	TRBD1	TRBV4-1	TRBJ1-3	CASTVDRGRSTGNTIYF	TGCGCCAGCACAGTGGACAGGGGGAGAAGCACTGGAAACACCATATATTTT
few	TRBD1	TRBV27	TRBJ1-1	CASSFGTGSQAFF	TGTGCCAGCAGTTTCGGGACAGGGTCTCAAGCTTTCTTT
once	NA	TRBV27	TRBJ2-1	CASSTTLNEQFF	TGTGCCAGCAGTACAACCCTCAATGAGCAGTTCTTC
NA	TRBD2	TRBV5-1	TRBJ2-5	CASSRTLAGVTETQYF	TGCGCCAGCAGCAGGACCCTAGCGGGAGTCACAGAGACCCAGTACTTC
few	NA	TRBV4-1	TRBJ2-3	CASSQEAYTDTQYF	TGCGCCAGCAGCCAAGAAGCCTACACAGATACGCAGTATTTT
few	NA	TRBV4-1	TRBJ1-2	CASSQEAPGFDGYTF	TGCGCCAGCAGCCAAGAGGCACCGGGCTTTGATGGCTACACCTTC
NA	TRBD2	TRBV30	TRBJ2-1	CAWRLRAGGPGGYNEQFF	TGTGCCTGGAGGTTAAGAGCGGGAGGGCCTGGAGGTTACAATGAGCAGTTCTTC
NA	NA	TRBV5-6	TRBJ2-7	CASSFSDYEQYF	TGTGCCAGCAGCTTTTCCGACTACGAGCAGTACTTC
NA	NA	TRBV2	TRBJ1-4	CASSEVGLGEKLFF	TGTGCCAGCAGTGAAGTCGGTCTCGGAGAAAAACTGTTTTTT
NA	NA	TRBV27	TRBJ1-1	CASKITLNTEAFF	TGTGCCAGCAAGATCACCCTGAACACTGAAGCTTTCTTT
NA	TRBD2	TRBV6-5	TRBJ2-5	CAVWTSGSSEQYF	TGTGCCGTGTGGACTAGCGGGAGTTCCGAACAGTACTTC
NA	NA	TRBV29-1	TRBJ2-1	CSVSQETGREQFF	TGCAGCGTATCGCAGGAGACAGGACGGGAGCAGTTCTTC
NA	NA	TRBV7-2	TRBJ2-7	CASSSYYSNGEQYF	TGTGCCAGCAGCTCTTACTATTCTAACGGCGAGCAGTACTTC
NA	NA	TRBV7-9	TRBJ2-5	CASSTKADPGETQYF	TGTGCCAGCAGCACCAAAGCGGACCCCGGGGAGACCCAGTACTTC
NA	NA	TRBV13	TRBJ2-7	CASRGQDYGYEQYF	TGTGCCAGCAGGGGTCAGGACTATGGCTACGAGCAGTACTTC
NA	TRBD2	TRBV9	TRBJ2-1	CASSVGLAEYNEQFF	TGTGCCAGCAGCGTAGGGCTAGCGGAGTACAATGAGCAGTTCTTC
NA	NA	TRBV12-2	TRBJ1-2	CASRLKGAENGYTF	TGTGCAAGTCGCTTGAAGGGGGCGGAGAATGGCTACACCTTC
few	NA	TRBV15	TRBJ2-7	CATTDGYEQYF	TGTGCCACCACGGACGGCTACGAGCAGTACTTC
NA	NA	TRBV5-4	TRBJ1-2	CASSFWGDRLYGYTF	TGTGCCAGCAGCTTTTGGGGGGATCGGCTCTATGGCTACACCTTC
NA	TRBD1	TRBV6-1	TRBJ1-5	CASSDTTGGGSQPQHF	TGTGCCAGCAGTGATACGACAGGGGGCGGGAGTCAGCCCCAGCATTTT
NA	NA	TRBV7-6	TRBJ1-1	CASSSRDSPLEAFF	TGTGCCAGCAGCTCCCGGGACTCACCACTTGAAGCTTTCTTT
once	NA	TRBV30	TRBJ2-2	CAWSAGTSRPGELFF	TGTGCCTGGAGTGCGGGGACATCAAGACCCGGGGAGCTGTTTTTT
NA	NA	TRBV6-5	TRBJ2-1	CASSSDTYNEQFF	TGTGCCAGCAGTAGCGACACCTACAATGAGCAGTTCTTC
many	NA	TRBV7-8	TRBJ2-7	CASSPNPKNYEQYF	TGTGCCAGCAGCCCGAACCCCAAAAACTACGAGCAGTACTTC
many	NA	TRBV25-1	TRBJ1-5	CASSESTGSYQEPQHF	TGTGCCAGCAGTGAATCCACAGGGTCTTATCAAGAGCCCCAGCATTTT
NA	TRBD1	TRBV6-5	TRBJ1-1	CASSNDRGNTEAFF	TGTGCCAGCAGTAACGACAGGGGGAACACTGAAGCTTTCTTT